This T cell receptor (beta chain) was identified in a study of TIL therapy for anti-PD-1-resistant metastatic lung cancer. Study context: Most patients had lung adenocarcinoma; a few tumors were EGFR-mutant, two ALK-rearranged; half smoked currently or formerly. General observations from the study: After infusion, TIL clonotypes partly replaced peripheral T cells and declined over months.

Germline lookup yields CDR1 SEHNR and CDR2 FQNEAQ (reference sequence). The J segment lost 9 bases and the V segment lost 5 bases, leaving 4 bases of the junction unmatched. The CDR3 length is 11 residues. As for this clone: Its antigen is unknown.

Time point: pre-treatment sample, taken before nivolumab and TIL therapy. The immunoSEQ assay was v3. TCRdb's copy holds only in-frame clones and misses some; the assay was immunoSEQ multiplex PCR. The repertoire holds about 19,000 clones, with roughly 85% as singletons. This rearrangement joins TRBV7-9 to TRBJ2-7; 7 bases are shared with TRBD1. The TCR originated in a person aged 25-79 years with non-small cell lung cancer. Sequenced here: blood, sampled at baseline. The CDR3 loop is CASSAHRGQYF. The CDR3 nucleotides read TGTGCCAGCAGCGCACACAGGGGGCAGTACTTC.